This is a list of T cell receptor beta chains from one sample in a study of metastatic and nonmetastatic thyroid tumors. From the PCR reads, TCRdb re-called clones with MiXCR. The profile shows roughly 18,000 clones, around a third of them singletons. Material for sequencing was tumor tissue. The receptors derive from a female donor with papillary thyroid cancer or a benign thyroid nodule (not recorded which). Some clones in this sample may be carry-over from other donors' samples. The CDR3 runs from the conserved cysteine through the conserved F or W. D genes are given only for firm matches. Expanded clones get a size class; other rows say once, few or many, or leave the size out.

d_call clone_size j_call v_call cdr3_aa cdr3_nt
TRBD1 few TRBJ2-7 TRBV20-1 CSAYGQGNKYEQYF TGCAGTGCTTATGGACAGGGGAACAAATACGAGCAGTACTTC
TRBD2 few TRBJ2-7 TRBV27 CASTWTLSSGRAEQYF TGTGCCAGCACCTGGACCCTATCTAGCGGGAGGGCGGAGCAGTACTTC
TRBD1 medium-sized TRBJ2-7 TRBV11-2 CASSRSDRAYEQYF TGTGCCAGCAGCCGATCGGACAGGGCCTACGAGCAGTACTTC
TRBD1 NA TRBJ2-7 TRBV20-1 CSARGTGDSYEQYF TGCAGTGCTAGAGGGACAGGGGACTCCTACGAGCAGTACTTC
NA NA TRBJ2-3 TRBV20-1 CSAYRDTSTDTQYF TGCAGTGCTTACAGGGATACTAGCACAGATACGCAGTATTTT
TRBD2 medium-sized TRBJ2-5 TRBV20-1 CSARPDREGVSSDGTQYF TGCAGTGCTAGACCCGATAGGGAGGGAGTCTCGTCGGATGGGACCCAGTACTTC
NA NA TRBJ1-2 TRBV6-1 CASSVLDGRSGYTF TGTGCCAGCAGTGTTTTAGATGGGAGGTCGGGCTACACCTTC
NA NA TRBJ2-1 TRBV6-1 CASSWRESPDEQFF TGTGCCAGCAGTTGGAGAGAGTCCCCCGATGAGCAGTTCTTC
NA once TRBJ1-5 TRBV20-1 CSARQDSNQPQHF TGCAGTGCTAGACAGGATAGCAATCAGCCCCAGCATTTT
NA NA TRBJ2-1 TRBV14 CASSQALIGEQFF TGTGCCAGCAGCCAAGCCCTGATTGGTGAGCAGTTCTTC
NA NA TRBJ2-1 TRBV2 CASTQDRGEQFF TGTGCCAGCACCCAAGACCGGGGTGAGCAGTTCTTC
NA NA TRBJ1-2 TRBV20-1 CAYNREVYTF TGCGCTTACAACAGGGAGGTCTACACCTTC
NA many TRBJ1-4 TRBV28 CASSLGGTSNEKLFF TGTGCCAGCAGTTTAGGGGGAACCTCTAATGAAAAACTGTTTTTT
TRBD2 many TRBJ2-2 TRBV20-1 CSARISGMGNTGELFF TGCAGTGCTAGAATTAGCGGGATGGGGAACACCGGGGAGCTGTTTTTT
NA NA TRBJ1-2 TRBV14 CASSQGDKGPYGYTF TGTGCCAGCAGCCAAGGGGACAAGGGCCCCTATGGCTACACCTTC
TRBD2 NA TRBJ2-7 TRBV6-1 CASSEASGVQYF TGTGCCAGCAGTGAGGCTAGCGGGGTTCAGTACTTC
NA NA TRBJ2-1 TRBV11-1 CASSYSRDEYNEQFF TGTGCCAGCAGCTACTCTCGGGACGAATACAATGAGCAGTTCTTC